The clone carrying this T cell receptor (beta chain) has a handful of counts. The sample comes from a study of patients and donors after allogeneic stem cell transplantation. TCRdb reanalysed the RT-PCR reads using MiXCR and keeps one entry per CDR3 protein. The sample yields 900,000 to 1,000,000 distinct CDR3 sequences, 18% seen once. The CDR3 runs to 12 residues. V was pared by 6 bases and J by 7 bases, with 9 bases between. Germline V gives CDR1 SNHLY, CDR2 FYNNEI. The sequenced sample consisted of blood, either unsorted or a sorted T cell fraction (not recorded which). This receptor was obtained from a human donor who was either an allogeneic HSCT recipient or a stem cell or donor lymphocyte infusion donor (not recorded which). It is not recorded whose cells these are; they may come from a transplant donor. The V gene is TRBV2, the J gene TRBJ1-4, with a possible D match to TRBD1 (6 bases). DNA for the CDR3: TGTGCCAGCAGCGGACAGATTGAAAAACTGTTTTTT. It is translated as CASSGQIEKLFF. The full variable domain, in which reference TRBV2 and TRBJ1-4 provide the parts outside the CDR3, is EPEVTQTPSHQVTQMGQEVILRCVPISNHLYFYWYRQILGQKVEFLVSFYNNEISEKSEIFDDQFSVERPDGSNFTLKIRSTKLEDSAMYFCASSGQIEKLFFGSGTQLSVL.